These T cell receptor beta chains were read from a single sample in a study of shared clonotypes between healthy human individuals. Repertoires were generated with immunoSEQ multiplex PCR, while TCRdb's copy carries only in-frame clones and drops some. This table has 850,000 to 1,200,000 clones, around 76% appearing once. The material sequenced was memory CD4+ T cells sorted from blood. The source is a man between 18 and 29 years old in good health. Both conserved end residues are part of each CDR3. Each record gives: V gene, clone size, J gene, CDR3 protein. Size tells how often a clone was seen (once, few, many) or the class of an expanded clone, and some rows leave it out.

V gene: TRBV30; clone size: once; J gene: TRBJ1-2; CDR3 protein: CAWSPGQTYGYTF
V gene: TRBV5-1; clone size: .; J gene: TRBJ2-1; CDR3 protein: CASSLGAGGGLGNEQFF
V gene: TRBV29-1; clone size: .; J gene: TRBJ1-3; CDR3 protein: CSVGQGGSGNTIYF
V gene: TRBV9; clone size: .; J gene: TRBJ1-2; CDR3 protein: CASSVRGTISYGYTF
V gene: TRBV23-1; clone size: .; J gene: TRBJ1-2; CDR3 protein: CASSQRQGYGYTF
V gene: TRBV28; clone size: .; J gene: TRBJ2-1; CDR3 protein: CASSPPSGGAAGDEQFF
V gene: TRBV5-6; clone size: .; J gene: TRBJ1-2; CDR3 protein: CASSLAGTGLTVYGYTF
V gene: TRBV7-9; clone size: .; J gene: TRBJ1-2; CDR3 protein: CASSLAASGRGYTF
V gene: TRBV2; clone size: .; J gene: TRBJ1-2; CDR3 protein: CASSEAGVNYGYTF
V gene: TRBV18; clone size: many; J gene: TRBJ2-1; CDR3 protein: CASSPQVAGGINEQFF
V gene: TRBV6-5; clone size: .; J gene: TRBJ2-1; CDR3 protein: CASSYSRAEQFF
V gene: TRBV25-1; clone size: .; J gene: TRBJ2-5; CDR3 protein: CASSESVVGKTQYF
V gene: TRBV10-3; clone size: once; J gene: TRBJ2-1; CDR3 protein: CAISGRDINNEQFF
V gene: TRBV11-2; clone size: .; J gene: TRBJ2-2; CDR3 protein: CASSLLPSITGELFF
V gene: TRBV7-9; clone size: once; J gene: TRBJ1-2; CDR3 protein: CASSLALPGQQKYGYTF
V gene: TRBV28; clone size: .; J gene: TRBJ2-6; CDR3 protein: CASSLGSGANVLTF
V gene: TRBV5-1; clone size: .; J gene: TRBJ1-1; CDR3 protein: CASSPNPTIKRNTEAFF
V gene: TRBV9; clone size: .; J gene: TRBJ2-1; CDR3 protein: CASSVDPLSGGAHNEQFF
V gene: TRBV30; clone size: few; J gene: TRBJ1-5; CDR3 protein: CAWSGTSNQPQHF
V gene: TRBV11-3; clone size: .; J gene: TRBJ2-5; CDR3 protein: CASSLGQGPETQYF
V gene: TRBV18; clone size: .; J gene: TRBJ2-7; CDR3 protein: CASSQGQNYEQYF
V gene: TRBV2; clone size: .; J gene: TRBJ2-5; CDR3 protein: CAGHSGPQETQYF
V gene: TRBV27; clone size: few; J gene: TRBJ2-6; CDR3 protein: CASTRDRLSSGANVLTF
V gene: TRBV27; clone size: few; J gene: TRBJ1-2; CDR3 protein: CASSSPADRDGYTF
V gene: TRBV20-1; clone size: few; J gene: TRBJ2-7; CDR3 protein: CSAPGQGEQYF
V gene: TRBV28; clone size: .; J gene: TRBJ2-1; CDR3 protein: CASSRDGFNEQFF
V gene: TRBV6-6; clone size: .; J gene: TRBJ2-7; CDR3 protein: CASRYNRDSEQYF
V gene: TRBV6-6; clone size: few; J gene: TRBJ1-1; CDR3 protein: CASRDREAFF
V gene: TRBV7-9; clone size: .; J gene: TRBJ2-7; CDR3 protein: CASSLGLAGVRLNEQYF
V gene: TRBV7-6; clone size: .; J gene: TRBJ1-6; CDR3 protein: CASKGDRDNSPLHF
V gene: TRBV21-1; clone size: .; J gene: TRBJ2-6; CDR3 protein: CASSKSRNSGANVLTF
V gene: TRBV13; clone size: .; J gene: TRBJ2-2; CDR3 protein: CASSLRGLAFDLIPTGELFF
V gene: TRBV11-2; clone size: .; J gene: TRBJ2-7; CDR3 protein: CASSNRGGGAPGEQYF
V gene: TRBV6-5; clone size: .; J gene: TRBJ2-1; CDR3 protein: CASTRGGSYNEQFF
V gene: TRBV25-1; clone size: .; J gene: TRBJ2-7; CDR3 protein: CATHLAYEQYF
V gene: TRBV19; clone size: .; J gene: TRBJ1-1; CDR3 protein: CASSNTRNTEAFF
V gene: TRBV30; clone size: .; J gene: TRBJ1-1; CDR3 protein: CAWRRDRNTEAFF
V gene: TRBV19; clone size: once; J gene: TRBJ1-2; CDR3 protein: CASTQGNYGYTF